This T cell receptor (beta chain) was captured in a study of T cell repertoires in cytomegalovirus infection (dated by TCRdb to 2018 to 2020). Regarding the research as a whole: Donor HLA type was relevant to the analysis, as public TCR beta signatures indicated carriage of CMV infection together with the matching HLA type. Findings and caveats that apply to the study as a whole: Cumulative frequency of public TCR beta family members discriminated carriers of CMV infection plus the relevant HLA type in this cohort and an independent approximately 400-donor cohort. In the ex vivo response, HLA-C-restricted CMV-specific TCR beta clonotypes were dominant, and in two of eight donors the single most frequent clonotype came from this HLA-C-restricted group.

In its sample, this clonotype was seen many times. It has no known antigen specificity. No quality values exist for individual bases; no much larger clone is one base distant. Reads for this sample came from an Illumina HiSeq 1500. TCRdb reran the public reads through fastp at Q25 and MiXCR, keeping productive beta chains. CDR3 protein sequences are deduplicated, and each keeps its most common genes and DNA. This sample holds roughly 150,000 distinct CDR3 sequences; around 24% were observed only once. Roughly 9.8% of the sample rests with the top ten. The germline V gene provides CDR1 SGHVS and CDR2 FQNEAQ. Measured from the cysteine to the phenylalanine, the CDR3 is 13 residues long. Kept here is only the CDR3 DNA, which spans 39 bases and is read in frame from base 1. V loses 1 base, J loses 5 bases, and the germline ends lie 8 bases apart.

The source of this sequence is a human donor in good health (CMV status not recorded). Some clones in this sample may be carry-over from other donors' samples. This chain is built from TRBV7-8 and TRBJ2-5; no D gene is confidently identified. Material: PBMCs. In nucleotide form, the sequence is TGTGCCAGCAGCTTAGAGCTGGGGGAGACCCAGTACTTC. It specifies CASSLELGETQYF.